This TCR beta chain was obtained from a study of OX40 agonist ivuxolimab in advanced cancers. J gave up 5 bases and V 5 bases, and 8 bases lay outside the gene matches. The CDR3 spans 15 residues. Per germline, CDR1 SEHNR and CDR2 FQNEAQ (reference sequence). Generated by immunoSEQ multiplex PCR, the TCRdb table keeps only in-frame clones and is missing some. The sample lists under 85,000 clones; 90% were seen once. Sequenced here: CD4+ or CD8+ T cells sorted from blood, sampled in a trial of the OX40 agonist ivuxolimab. This rearrangement joins TRBV7-9 to TRBJ2-1; 8 nucleotides align to TRBD1. The sequence was obtained from an adult with an advanced solid tumor such as melanoma, head and neck, liver or kidney cancer. The CDR3 DNA reads as TGTGCCAGCAGCCACCGGACAGGGATGGACAATGAGCAGTTCTTC. It is translated as CASSHRTGMDNEQFF.